This T cell receptor beta chain was observed in a study of identical twins. The CDR3 consists of 14 residues. Trimming stripped 0 bases from V and 3 bases from J, with 7 bases between. The germline V gene encodes CDR1 SGDLS and CDR2 YYNGEE. TCRdb called the 5' RACE reads again in MiXCR, with one record for every CDR3 protein. The sample contains hundreds of thousands of distinct CDR3 sequences, 15% to 20% of which appear only once. These data also formed part of another study, on T cells expressing NK-cell markers.

This rearrangement joins TRBV9 to TRBJ1-5, with D unresolved. The sequence came from a woman between 18 and 29 years old in good health. The sample consisted of PBMCs. As DNA, the CDR3 is TGTGCCAGCAGCGTAGGCCTGACCAATCAGCCCCAGCATTTT. Its translation: CASSVGLTNQPQHF.